Sequencing of this T cell receptor (beta chain) was carried out in a study of identical twins. TCRdb reanalysed the 5' RACE reads using MiXCR and keeps one entry per CDR3 protein. The sample consists of a few hundred thousand distinct CDR3 sequences, roughly an eighth of them appearing once. The sample holds a few counts of this clonotype. CDR3 length equals 15 residues. V lost 3 bases to trimming and J lost 7 bases, with 15 bases between them. These same records also appear under a second study, on yellow fever vaccine responses in identical twins.

This chain links TRBV12-3 or TRBV12-4 with TRBJ2-2, with a weak D call TRBD2 (5 bases). Sequencing was carried out using CD4+ T cells sorted from blood. The receptor was isolated from a woman aged 18 to 35 in good health. This CDR3 is CASSLVSGPNGELFF. DNA of the CDR3: TGTGCCAGCAGTTTGGTGAGCGGCCCCAACGGGGAGCTGTTTTTT.